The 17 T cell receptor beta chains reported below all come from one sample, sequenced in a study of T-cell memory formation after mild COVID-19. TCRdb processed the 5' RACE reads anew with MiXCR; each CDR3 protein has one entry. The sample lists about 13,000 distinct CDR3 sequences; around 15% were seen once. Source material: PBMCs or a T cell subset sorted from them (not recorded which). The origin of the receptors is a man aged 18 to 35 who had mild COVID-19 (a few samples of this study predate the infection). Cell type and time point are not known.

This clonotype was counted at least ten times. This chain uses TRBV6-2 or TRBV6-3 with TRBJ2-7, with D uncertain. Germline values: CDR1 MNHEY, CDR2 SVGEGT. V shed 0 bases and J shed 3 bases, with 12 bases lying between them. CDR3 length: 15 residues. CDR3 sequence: CASSYSRNLDYEQYV. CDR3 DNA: TGTGCCAGCAGTTACTCAAGAAACCTCGACTACGAGCAGTACGTC.

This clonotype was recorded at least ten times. The CDR3 nucleotides read TGCGCCAGCAGCTCATCCGACAGGGGGCCGGGGCAGCCCCAGCATTTT. Translating gives CASSSSDRGPGQPQHF. The chain is built from TRBV4-1 and TRBJ1-5, with 10 bases matching TRBD1. The V gene end was trimmed by 5 bases and the J gene end by 7 bases; junction bases not matched to a gene: 11. CDR1 is MGHRA and CDR2 is YSYEKL in the germline V gene. This CDR3 is built from 16 residues.

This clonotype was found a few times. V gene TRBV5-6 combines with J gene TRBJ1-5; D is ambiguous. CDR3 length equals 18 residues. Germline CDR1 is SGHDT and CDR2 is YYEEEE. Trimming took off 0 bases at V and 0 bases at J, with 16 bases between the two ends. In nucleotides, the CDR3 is TGTGCCAGCAGCTTGGCTAGGGATTTTGGATTTAGCAATCAGCCCCAGCATTTT. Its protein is CASSLARDFGFSNQPQHF.

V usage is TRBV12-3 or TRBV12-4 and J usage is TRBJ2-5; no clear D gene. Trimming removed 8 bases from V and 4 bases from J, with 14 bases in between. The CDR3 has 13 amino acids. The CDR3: CASGEPDLETQYF. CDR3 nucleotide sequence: TGTGCCAGCGGGGAACCAGACCTAGAGACCCAGTACTTC.

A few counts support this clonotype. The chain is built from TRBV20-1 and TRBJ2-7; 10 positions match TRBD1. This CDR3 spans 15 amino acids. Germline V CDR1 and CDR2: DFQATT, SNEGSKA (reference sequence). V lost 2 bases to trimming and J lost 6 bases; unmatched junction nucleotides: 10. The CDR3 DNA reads TGCAGTGCTAGACCCCTAGACAGGGGGCTAGTCGAGCAGTACTTC. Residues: CSARPLDRGLVEQYF.

CDR3 bases: TGTGCCAGCAGAGCGGGAGTAGGGACAGATACGCAGTATTTT. Protein product: CASRAGVGTDTQYF. V and J are TRBV7-6 and TRBJ2-3; 8 positions match TRBD2. This CDR3 is built from 14 residues. The V gene end was trimmed by 6 bases and the J gene end by 3 bases; junction bases not matched to a gene: 5. Per germline, CDR1 SGHVS and CDR2 FNYEAQ.

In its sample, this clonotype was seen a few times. The CDR3 here is CASRVWDRNSPLHF. For the CDR3, the DNA is TGTGCCAGCAGGGTTTGGGACAGGAATTCACCCCTCCACTTT. The V gene is TRBV6-5, the J gene TRBJ1-6; 8 bases are shared with TRBD1. This CDR3 region has 14 residues. With V trimmed by 6 bases and J by 7 bases, 5 bases remained unmatched. CDR1 and CDR2 from the germline V gene are MNHEY and SVGAGI.

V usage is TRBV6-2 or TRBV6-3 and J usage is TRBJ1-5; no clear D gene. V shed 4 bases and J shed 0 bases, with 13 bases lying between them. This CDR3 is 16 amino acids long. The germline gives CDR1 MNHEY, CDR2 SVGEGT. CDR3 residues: CASSFRGYYSNQPQHF. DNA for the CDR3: TGTGCCAGCAGTTTTCGAGGGTACTATAGCAATCAGCCCCAGCATTTT.

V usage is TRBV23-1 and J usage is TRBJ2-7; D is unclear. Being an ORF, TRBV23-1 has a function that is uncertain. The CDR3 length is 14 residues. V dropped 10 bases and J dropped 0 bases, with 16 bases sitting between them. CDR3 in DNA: TGCGCCACTCCGTTTCTAAATACCTCCTACGAGCAGTACGTC. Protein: CATPFLNTSYEQYV.

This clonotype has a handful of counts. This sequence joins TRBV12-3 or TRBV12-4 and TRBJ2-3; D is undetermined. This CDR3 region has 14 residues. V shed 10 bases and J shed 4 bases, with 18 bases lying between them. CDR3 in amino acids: CATCRVWSPDTQYF. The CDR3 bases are TGTGCCACCTGCCGGGTGTGGAGCCCAGATACGCAGTATTTT.

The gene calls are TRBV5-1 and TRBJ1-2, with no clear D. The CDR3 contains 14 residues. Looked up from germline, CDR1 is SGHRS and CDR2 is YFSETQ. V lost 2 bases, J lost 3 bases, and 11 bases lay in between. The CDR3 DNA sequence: TGCGCCAGCAGCTTTACAGATTTATACTATGGCTACACCTTC. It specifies CASSFTDLYYGYTF.

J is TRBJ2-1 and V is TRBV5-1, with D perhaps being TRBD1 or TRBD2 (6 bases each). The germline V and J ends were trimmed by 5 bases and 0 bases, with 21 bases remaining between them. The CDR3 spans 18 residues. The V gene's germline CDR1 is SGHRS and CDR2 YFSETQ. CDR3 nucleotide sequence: TGCGCCAGCAGTTCCCCCGGGGGCATACAAAGCTCCTACAATGAGCAGTTCTTC. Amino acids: CASSSPGGIQSSYNEQFF.

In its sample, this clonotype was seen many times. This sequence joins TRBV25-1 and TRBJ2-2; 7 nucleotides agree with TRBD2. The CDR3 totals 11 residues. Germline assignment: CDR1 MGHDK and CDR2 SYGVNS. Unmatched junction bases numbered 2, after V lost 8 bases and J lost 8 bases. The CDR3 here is CASQRGGELFF. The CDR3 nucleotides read TGTGCCAGCCAGCGGGGAGGGGAGCTGTTTTTT.

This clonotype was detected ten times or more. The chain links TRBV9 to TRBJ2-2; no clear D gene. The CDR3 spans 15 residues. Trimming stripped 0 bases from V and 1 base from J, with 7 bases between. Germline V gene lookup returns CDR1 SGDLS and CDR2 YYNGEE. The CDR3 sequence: CASSVAKGNTGELFF. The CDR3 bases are TGTGCCAGCAGCGTAGCCAAGGGGAACACCGGGGAGCTGTTTTTT.

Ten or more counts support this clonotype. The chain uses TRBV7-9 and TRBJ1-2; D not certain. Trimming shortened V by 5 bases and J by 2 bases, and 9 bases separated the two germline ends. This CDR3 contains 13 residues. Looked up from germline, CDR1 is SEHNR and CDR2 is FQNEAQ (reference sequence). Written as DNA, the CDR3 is TGTGCCAGCAGCCCTACGGGCAACTATGGCTACACCTTC. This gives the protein CASSPTGNYGYTF.

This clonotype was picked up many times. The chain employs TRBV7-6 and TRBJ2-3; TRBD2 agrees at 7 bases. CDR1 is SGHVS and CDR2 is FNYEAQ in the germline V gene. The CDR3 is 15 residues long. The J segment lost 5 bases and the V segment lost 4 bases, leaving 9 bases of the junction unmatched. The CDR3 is CASSSPLGGVDTQYF. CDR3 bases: TGTGCCAGCAGCTCCCCTTTGGGGGGGGTAGATACGCAGTATTTT.

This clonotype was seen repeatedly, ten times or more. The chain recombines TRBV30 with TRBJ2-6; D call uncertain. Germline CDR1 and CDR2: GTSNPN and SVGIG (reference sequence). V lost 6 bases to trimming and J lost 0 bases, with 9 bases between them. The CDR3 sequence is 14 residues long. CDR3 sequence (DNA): TGTGCCTGCCAGAAAGACTCTGGGGCCAACGTCCTGACTTTC. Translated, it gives CACQKDSGANVLTF.